The clone carrying this T cell receptor (beta chain) was observed a single time. Its target is unknown. Germline V lookup: CDR1 LNHNV, CDR2 YYDKDF (reference sequence). The CDR3 sequence is 13 residues long. The V end lost 0 bases, the J end lost 5 bases, and 5 bases lay between the germline ends. This record belongs to a study of T cell repertoires in cytomegalovirus infection. Study findings and constraints: Identification of carriers of CMV plus the relevant HLA was achieved through cumulative public TCR beta family frequency.

TCRdb independently ran MiXCR on the reads; one entry per CDR3 protein. The profile shows roughly 250,000 distinct CDR3 sequences, roughly 20% of them singletons. This TCR derives from a human donor in good health (CMV status not recorded). Some clones in this sample may be carry-over from other donors' samples. The J gene is TRBJ2-1, the V gene TRBV15; D is ambiguous. The sample was CD8+ T cells from PBMCs. CDR3 amino acids: CATSRDLDNEQFF. Written as DNA, the CDR3 is TGTGCCACCAGCAGAGATCTGGACAATGAGCAGTTCTTC.